This T cell receptor beta chain was identified in a study of CD8+CD57+ T cells in acquired aplastic anemia. The wider study: Quantities of DNA derived from sorted CD4+ and CD8+ cells averaged around 3 ug.

As regards this clonotype: Its antigen is unidentified.

Genomic DNA was employed as the template in profiling TCR beta VDJ and CDR3. TCRdb recomputed calls from the reads with MiXCR, one row per CDR3 protein. Among approximately 150,000 distinct CDR3 sequences listed, 45% to 55% were seen once. General study points: Patients versus controls showed no significant CD8+ Simpson's diversity difference. Overlapping CD8+ CDR3 repertoires of patients and controls contained 25 to 35 shared sequences.

The patients chosen for sequencing had shown expansion of CD8+CD57+ cells (detected by flow cytometry). Patients, without exception, had severe acquired aplastic anemia. The sequence came from a human donor with aplastic anemia. The specimen was sorted CD4+, CD8+, or CD8+CD57+ T cells (not recorded which) from PBMCs.

The CDR3 sequence: CASSQGRLAGVETQYF. CDR3 bases: TGTGCCAGCAGCCAAGGACGGTTAGCGGGAGTAGAGACCCAGTACTTC. The chain links TRBV14 to TRBJ2-5, with 9 bases matching TRBD2. CDR1 SGHDN and CDR2 FVKESK come from the germline V gene. Trimming took 1 base from V and 4 from J; bases not matched to a gene: 7. The CDR3 consists of 16 residues.